One T cell receptor (beta chain) is described in this entry. It lacks a known antigen. Base qualities are not at hand, and no much larger clone is one base apart. The data stem from a study of cytomegalovirus exposure and HLA in healthy donors (dated by TCRdb to 2016 to 2017). Regarding the research as a whole: An earlier analysis of approximately 640 of the donors reported roughly 270 Gb of sequence data and around 110 million unique TCR beta sequences from about 200 million T cells. An early release covering about 600 HLA-typed donors comprised 300 to 350 gigabases of sequencing data and tens of millions of unique TCR sequences. The genetic ancestry cluster associated with self-reported Caucasian donors included 65% to 90% of the 398 genotyped donors. The aim of the study was to test whether cataloging public T cell receptors could identify signatures of past pathogen exposure. The study used immunosequencing to profile the T cell repertoires of several hundred subjects and linked those repertoires to cytomegalovirus serostatus. A separate validation cohort of about 110 different subjects was used in addition to the 666-subject first cohort. To predict cytomegalovirus infection status, the study combined high-throughput TCR immunosequencing, statistical association of individual TCRs with disease status, and machine learning. In a later analysis, previously published TCR beta repertoires from 600 to 850 donors were re-analyzed and high-resolution HLA genotyping was added so that TCR occurrence patterns could be studied. In the later analysis, no new phenotypic data were used to find candidate immune exposures; instead, reliance was placed on TCR beta sequences and their occurrence across donors. An earlier analysis of about 620 of the donors applied high-throughput TCR beta sequencing to assess whether each TCR beta V gene segment acted as functional or pseudogenic. Donor age, sex, ethnicity and CMV serostatus were collected together with the repertoire data. A later genetic analysis used genome-wide SNP genotypes for about 60% of the roughly 670 donors, treating that subset as a discovery cohort. All discovery cohort repertoires had been generated on a single sequencing platform. Both class I and class II loci were covered by HLA typing, at four-digit resolution. The number of typed donors differed by locus: about 629-630 for A, B, C, DRB1 and DQB1; 500 to 550 for DQA1; some 590 for DPA1; and 450 to 480 for DPB1. Roughly five DR-DQ haplotypes were handled as single units for association and clustering, since linkage in the cohort was strong. On average, 235,054 unique TCR beta nucleotide sequences were sequenced per donor among 398 genotyped donors of the cohort, with approximately 18% of those sequences being non-productive.

The cohort was made up of hundreds of healthy bone marrow donors. Cohort members were all nominally healthy when sampled, although unrecorded immune exposures were likely present. The donor was CMV seropositive and was included in the group of 290 or so seropositive cohort members. A peripheral blood sample was provided by each donor, and peripheral blood mononuclear cells were used for TCR beta sequencing. The Qiagen DNeasy Blood Extraction Kit was used to extract genomic DNA from the blood cell samples. Findings and caveats that apply to the study as a whole: In this cohort, only TCR beta chains were sequenced, and detectable features were limited by the absence of alpha or paired-chain data. In a later genetic analysis, fewer N-insertions in productive TCRs were reported among donors in an Asian-associated ancestry cluster than the roughly 710-donor mean. Because some donors lacked HLA typing at each locus, the association tests relied only on the typed subset. A further reported finding was that TCR beta sequences accurately predicted the HLA-A and HLA-B alleles for most subjects in the first cohort. Cytomegalovirus status was reported to be diagnosed by the classifier with high specificity and sensitivity in both the original and validation cohorts. Most CMV-associated TCR beta chains appeared to be HLA-restricted in a later analysis, and the HLA associations seemed to be driven largely by CMV exposure. In a later genetic analysis, a missense DCLRE1C variant was associated with V-gene and J-gene trimming of TCR beta chains, and the association was replicated in an independent cohort. A cluster of highly shared sequence variants was judged likely to be a technical artifact of the sequencing pipeline. Linkage disequilibrium might explain the correlated functional status among segregating V segments, but an unknown experimental factor could not be ruled out. The authors suggested that the approach could potentially be generalized to other disease states and immunological phenotypes. A few of the identified cytomegalovirus-associated TCR beta chains were confirmed in vitro to be specific for cytomegalovirus antigens. Sequencing depth was assumed to be roughly uniform across donors in the presence/absence analyses, though that assumption may not hold. Across donors, most TCR sequences were observed very rarely, whereas some public TCRs were present in many individuals. The earlier analysis of 587 of the donors excluded seventeen rarely observed V segments, including chromosome 9 orphons, because counts were too low. According to a later analysis, TCR association rates differed among HLA loci, with DRB1 alleles showing the most associated TCRs and HLA-C alleles showing the fewest. The only immune exposure information available for the cohort was CMV serostatus. At a false discovery rate of 0.05, a later analysis linked approximately 18,000 TCR beta sequences to specific HLA alleles. An earlier analysis of approximately 500 of the donors showed that most TCR beta V segments appeared in productive rearrangements either about 87% or about 30% of the time, which broadly matched IMGT annotations. A total of 150 or so TCR beta chains were listed by the study as associated with cytomegalovirus. Because the 87-base-pair reads could not distinguish some IMGT-functional V segments, including TRBV6-2 and TRBV6-3, those segments were excluded. A later analysis reported that several top co-occurrence clusters appeared linked to parvovirus B19, influenza, CMV and Epstein-Barr virus. When HLA alleles, especially DR and DQ, strongly co-occurred, TCR associations were difficult to assign to individual alleles. Compared with equally common non-associated chains, HLA-associated TCR beta chains in a later analysis were more clonally expanded and had lower generation probabilities.

Library preparation employed the immunoSEQ multiplex PCR assay. A mixture of 60 forward primers for TCR Vbeta segments and 13 reverse primers for TCR Jbeta segments was used in the multiplex PCR. A multiplex PCR assay on genomic DNA amplified the CDR3 region of rearranged TCR beta genes. The amplified TCR beta libraries were sequenced on the Illumina HiSeq System as 87-base-pair reads. Under the source paper's analysis protocol: A later analysis tallied roughly 80 million unique TCR beta chains across the 660 or so repertoires, and about 12 million of those chains were shared by two or more donors. A nearest-neighbor algorithm error-corrected the raw reads and collapsed the reads into unique sequences, merging closely related sequences to remove PCR and sequencing errors. To assign V, D and J gene segments, CDR3 sequences were aligned to IMGT reference sequences. For a sequence to be retained, a match of at least six nucleotides was required to both a V gene segment and a J gene segment. Rearrangements were called productive when the CDR3 lacked stop codons and stayed in frame with V and J; all others were non-productive. CDR3 was defined by IMGT convention, running from the second conserved V-encoded cysteine to the conserved J-encoded phenylalanine. Sequences without an unambiguous match to a single V gene segment were excluded from the earlier analysis of almost 600 of the donors. An earlier analysis of just under 600 of the donors called V segments functional above 56.7% productive rearrangements and segregating when the between-donor standard deviation exceeded 5%. To diagnose cytomegalovirus status from the catalog of TCR beta chain sequences, a statistical classification framework was built. A later analysis assigned V and J genes by comparing TCR nucleotide sequences with IMGT/GENE-DB human TR gene sequences. A later analysis assigned CDR3 sequences and most-parsimonious VDJ recombination scenarios with the TCRdist pipeline. A later analysis defined each TCR beta chain by its CDR3 amino acid sequence plus V-gene family, and excluded reads lacking a unique V-gene family. To address suspected cross-contamination and a sequencing artifact, a later analysis removed some 620 highly shared, low-generation-probability nucleotide sequences. In a later analysis, a clonal expansion index was calculated for each public chain from normalized within-repertoire ranks of inferred template counts. In a later analysis, generation probabilities were computed with a VDJ recombination model fitted to out-of-frame rearrangements, and the resulting probabilities were checked against IGoR. A later analysis scored TCR-TCR, TCR-HLA and TCR-CMV co-occurrence with hypergeometric tests, applying a repertoire-size bias correction to TCR pairs. In a later analysis, false discovery rates were estimated by permuting HLA or CMV assignments 20 times. In a later analysis, co-occurring TCRs were grouped using DBSCAN, and TCRdist sequence similarity was added for clustering within HLA-allele-positive subsets. For co-occurrence clustering, repertoires with fewer than 30,000 or more than 120,000 public chains were excluded, along with about five repertoires with anomalous nucleotide sharing. TCRdb's version of the immuneACCESS table is confined to in-frame rearrangements and falls short of the full clone set. An unresolved V gene accounts for under half of the shortfall where checked; the remainder is of unknown origin. The D gene and trimming were derived from the DNA, and the V and J assignments and clone size from that table. For this sample there are 100,000 to 150,000 clones; 15% to 20% appear just once. The top ten hold less than 3.5% of the sample.

The V end loses 4 bases and the J end loses 11 bases, and a stretch of 22 bases separates them. The CDR3 sequence holds 15 residues, the cysteine and phenylalanine included. The CDR3 DNA has 45 bases and is translated from base 1. Based on the germline V gene (reference sequence), the CDR1 and CDR2 sequences are SGHNT and YYREEE. Input material: PBMCs. The clonotype was recovered from a female donor in good health and CMV-seropositive. The chain couples TRBV5-4 to TRBJ2-1; the best D guess is TRBD2, with 6 bases matching. In nucleotide form, the sequence is TGTGCCAGCAGCGAGAACCTGGCAGGGACTGAAAAGCAGTTCTTC. Its protein reads: CASSENLAGTEKQFF.